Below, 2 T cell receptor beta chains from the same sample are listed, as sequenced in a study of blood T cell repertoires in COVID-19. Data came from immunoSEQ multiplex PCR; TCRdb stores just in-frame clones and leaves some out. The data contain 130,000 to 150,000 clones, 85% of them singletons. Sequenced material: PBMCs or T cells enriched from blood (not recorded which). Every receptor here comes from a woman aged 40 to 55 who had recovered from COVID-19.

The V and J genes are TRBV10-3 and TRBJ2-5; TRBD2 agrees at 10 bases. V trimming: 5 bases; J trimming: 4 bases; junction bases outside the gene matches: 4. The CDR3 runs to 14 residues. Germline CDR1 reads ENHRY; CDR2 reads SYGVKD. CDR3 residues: CAISSGREGETQYF. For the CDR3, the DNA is TGTGCCATCAGTAGCGGGAGGGAGGGAGAGACCCAGTACTTC.

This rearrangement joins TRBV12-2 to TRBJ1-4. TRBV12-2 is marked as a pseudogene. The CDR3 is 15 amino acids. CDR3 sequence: CASRLPPSTNEKLFF. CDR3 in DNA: TGTGCAAGTCGCCTTCCCCCTTCAACTAATGAAAAACTGTTTTTT.